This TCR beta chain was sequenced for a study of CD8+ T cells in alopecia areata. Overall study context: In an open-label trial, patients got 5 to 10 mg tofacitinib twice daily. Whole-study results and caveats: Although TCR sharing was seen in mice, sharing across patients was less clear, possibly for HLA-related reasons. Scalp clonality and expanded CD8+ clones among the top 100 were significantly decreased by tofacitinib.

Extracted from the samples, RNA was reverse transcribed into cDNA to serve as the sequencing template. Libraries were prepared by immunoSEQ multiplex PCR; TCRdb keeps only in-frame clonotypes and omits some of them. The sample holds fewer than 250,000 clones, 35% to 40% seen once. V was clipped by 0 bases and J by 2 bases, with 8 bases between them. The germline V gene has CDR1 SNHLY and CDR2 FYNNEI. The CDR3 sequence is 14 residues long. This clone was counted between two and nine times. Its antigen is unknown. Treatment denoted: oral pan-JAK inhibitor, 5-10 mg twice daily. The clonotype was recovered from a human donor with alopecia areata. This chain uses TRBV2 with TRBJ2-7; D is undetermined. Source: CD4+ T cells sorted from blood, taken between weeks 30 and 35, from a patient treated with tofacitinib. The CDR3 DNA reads TGTGCCAGCAGTGAAGCGCTTGGCCCCTACGAGCAGTACTTC. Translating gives CASSEALGPYEQYF.